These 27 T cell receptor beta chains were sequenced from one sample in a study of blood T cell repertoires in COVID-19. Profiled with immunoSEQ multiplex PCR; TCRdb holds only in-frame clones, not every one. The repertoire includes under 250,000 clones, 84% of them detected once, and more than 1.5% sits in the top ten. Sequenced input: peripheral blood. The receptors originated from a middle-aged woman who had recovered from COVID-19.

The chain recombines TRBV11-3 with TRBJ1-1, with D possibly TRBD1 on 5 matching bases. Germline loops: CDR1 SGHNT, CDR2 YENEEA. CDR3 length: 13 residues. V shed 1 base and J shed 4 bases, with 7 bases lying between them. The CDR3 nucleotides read TGTGCCAGCAGCTTAGTGGGGGGCACTGAAGCTTTCTTT. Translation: CASSLVGGTEAFF.

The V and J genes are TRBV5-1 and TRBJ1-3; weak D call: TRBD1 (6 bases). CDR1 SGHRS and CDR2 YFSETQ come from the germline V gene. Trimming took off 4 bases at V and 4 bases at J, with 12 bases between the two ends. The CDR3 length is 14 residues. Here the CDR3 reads CASSVGTLGNTIYF. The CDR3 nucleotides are TGCGCCAGCAGCGTGGGGACACTCGGAAACACCATATATTTT.

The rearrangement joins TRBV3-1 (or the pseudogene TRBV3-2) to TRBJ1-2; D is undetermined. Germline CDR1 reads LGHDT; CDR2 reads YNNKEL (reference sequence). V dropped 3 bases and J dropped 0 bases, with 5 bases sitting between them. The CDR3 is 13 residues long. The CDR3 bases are TGTGCCAGCAGCCAGCTAGCTAACTATGGCTACACCTTC. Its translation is CASSQLANYGYTF.

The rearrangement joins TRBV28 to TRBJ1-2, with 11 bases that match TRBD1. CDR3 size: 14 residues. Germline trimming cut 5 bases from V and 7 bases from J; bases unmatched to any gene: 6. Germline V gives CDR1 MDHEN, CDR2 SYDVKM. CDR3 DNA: TGTGCCAGCAGTCTACGGACAGGGGGCTCTGGCTACACCTTC. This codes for CASSLRTGGSGYTF.

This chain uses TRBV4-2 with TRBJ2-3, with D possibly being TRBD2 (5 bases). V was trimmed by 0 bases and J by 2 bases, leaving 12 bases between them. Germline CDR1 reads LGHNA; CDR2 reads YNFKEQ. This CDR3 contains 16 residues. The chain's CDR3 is CASSQDGKRNTDTQYF. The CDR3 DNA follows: TGTGCCAGCAGCCAAGATGGGAAGCGGAACACAGATACGCAGTATTTT.

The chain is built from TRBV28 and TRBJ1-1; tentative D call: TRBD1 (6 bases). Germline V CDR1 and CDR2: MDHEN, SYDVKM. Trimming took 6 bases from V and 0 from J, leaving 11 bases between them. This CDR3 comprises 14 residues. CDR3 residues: CASRTGFLNTEAFF. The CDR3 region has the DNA TGTGCCAGCAGGACAGGATTCTTGAACACTGAAGCTTTCTTT. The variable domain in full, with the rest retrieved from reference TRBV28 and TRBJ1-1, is DVKVTQSSRYLVKRTGEKVFLECVQDMDHENMFWYRQDPGLGLRLIYFSYDVKMKEKGDIPEGYSVSREKKERFSLILESASTNQTSMYLCASRTGFLNTEAFFGQGTRLTVV.

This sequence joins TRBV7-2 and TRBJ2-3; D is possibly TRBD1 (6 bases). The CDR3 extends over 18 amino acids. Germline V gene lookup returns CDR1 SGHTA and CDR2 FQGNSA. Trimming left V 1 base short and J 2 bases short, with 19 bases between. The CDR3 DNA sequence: TGTGCCAGCAGCTTAGTGTATTGGGGGCCTAACTTCACAGATACGCAGTATTTT. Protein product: CASSLVYWGPNFTDTQYF.

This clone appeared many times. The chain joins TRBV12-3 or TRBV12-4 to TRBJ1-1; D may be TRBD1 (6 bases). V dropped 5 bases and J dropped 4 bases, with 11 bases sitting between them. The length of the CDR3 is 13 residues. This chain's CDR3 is CASSTDSATEAFF. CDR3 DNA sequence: TGTGCCAGCAGTACGGACAGTGCCACTGAAGCTTTCTTT.

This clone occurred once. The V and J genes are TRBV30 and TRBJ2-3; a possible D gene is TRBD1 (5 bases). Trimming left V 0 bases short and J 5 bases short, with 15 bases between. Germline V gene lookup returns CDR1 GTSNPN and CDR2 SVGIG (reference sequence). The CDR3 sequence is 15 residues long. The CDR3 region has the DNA TGTGCCTGGAGTGTGGGTTATGGGGCTCGAGATACGCAGTATTTT. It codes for CAWSVGYGARDTQYF.

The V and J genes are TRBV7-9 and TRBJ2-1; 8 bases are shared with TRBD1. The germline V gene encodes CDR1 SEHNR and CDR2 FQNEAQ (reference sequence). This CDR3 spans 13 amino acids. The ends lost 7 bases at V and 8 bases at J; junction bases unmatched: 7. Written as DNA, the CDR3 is TGTGCCAGCACCTCCTCACAGGGGGATGAGCAGTTCTTC. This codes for CASTSSQGDEQFF. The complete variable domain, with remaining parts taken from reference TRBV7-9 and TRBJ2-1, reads DTGVSQNPRHKITKRGQNVTFRCDPISEHNRLYWYRQTLGQGPEFLTYFQNEAQLEKSRLLSDRFSAERPKGSFSTLEIQRTEQGDSAMYLCASTSSQGDEQFFGPGTRLTVL.

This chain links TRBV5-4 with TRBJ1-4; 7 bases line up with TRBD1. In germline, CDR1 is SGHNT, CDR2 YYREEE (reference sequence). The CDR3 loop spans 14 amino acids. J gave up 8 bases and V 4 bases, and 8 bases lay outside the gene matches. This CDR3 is CASSPGQGVEKLFF. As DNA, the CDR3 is TGTGCCAGCAGCCCGGGGCAGGGGGTAGAAAAACTGTTTTTT.

The CDR3 loop reads CASQSPRARDRDGELFF. As DNA, the CDR3 is TGTGCCAGCCAATCCCCGAGAGCGAGGGACAGGGACGGGGAGCTGTTTTTT. V gene TRBV28 combines with J gene TRBJ2-2; 9 positions agree with TRBD1. Germline values: CDR1 MDHEN, CDR2 SYDVKM. The CDR3 consists of 17 residues. Unmatched junction bases numbered 17, after V lost 8 bases and J lost 7 bases.

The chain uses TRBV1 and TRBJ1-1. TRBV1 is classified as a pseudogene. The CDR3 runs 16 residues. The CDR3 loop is CTSSQTNRTPRTEAFF. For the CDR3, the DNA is TGCACCAGCAGCCAAACCAACCGGACTCCGAGGACTGAAGCTTTCTTT.

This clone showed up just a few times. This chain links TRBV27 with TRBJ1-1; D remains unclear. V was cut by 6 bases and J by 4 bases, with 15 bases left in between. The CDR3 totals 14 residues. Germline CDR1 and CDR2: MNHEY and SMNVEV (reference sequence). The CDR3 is CASSPGVVRTEAFF. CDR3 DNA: TGTGCCAGCAGCCCCGGGGTGGTCCGCACTGAAGCTTTCTTT.

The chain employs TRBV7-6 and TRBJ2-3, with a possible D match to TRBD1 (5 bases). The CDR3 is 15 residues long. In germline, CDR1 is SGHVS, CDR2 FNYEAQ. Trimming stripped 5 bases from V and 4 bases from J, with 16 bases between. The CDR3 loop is CASSQQATGADTQYF. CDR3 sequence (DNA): TGTGCCAGCAGCCAACAAGCCACAGGAGCAGATACGCAGTATTTT.

The CDR3 sequence: CSASLAGGSEQFF. In nucleotides, the CDR3 is TGCAGTGCTAGTCTAGCGGGGGGTAGTGAGCAGTTCTTC. The chain has TRBV20-1 and TRBJ2-1; the match to TRBD2 covers 11 bases. The V segment lost 3 bases and the J segment 9 bases; nucleotides outside the gene matches: 4. Germline CDR1 DFQATT, CDR2 SNEGSKA (reference sequence). The CDR3 sequence is 13 residues long.

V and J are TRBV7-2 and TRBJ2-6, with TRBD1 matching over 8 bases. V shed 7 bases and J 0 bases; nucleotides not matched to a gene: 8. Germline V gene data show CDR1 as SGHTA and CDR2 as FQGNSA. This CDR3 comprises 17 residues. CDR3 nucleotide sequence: TGTGCCAGCAACGGACAGGGATACGTCTCTGGGGCCAACGTCCTGACTTTC. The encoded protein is CASNGQGYVSGANVLTF.

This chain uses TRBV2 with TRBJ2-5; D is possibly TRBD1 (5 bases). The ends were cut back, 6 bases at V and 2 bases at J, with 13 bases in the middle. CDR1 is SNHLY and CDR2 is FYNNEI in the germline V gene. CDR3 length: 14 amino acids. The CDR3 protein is CASSLTAQQETQYF. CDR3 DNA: TGTGCCAGCAGCTTGACAGCACAACAAGAGACCCAGTACTTC.

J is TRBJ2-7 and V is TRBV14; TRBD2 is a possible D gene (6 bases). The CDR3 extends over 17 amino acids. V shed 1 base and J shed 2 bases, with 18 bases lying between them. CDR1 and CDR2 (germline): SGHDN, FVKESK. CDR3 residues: CASSQGSDYWGAYEQYF. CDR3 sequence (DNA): TGTGCCAGCAGCCAAGGATCCGACTACTGGGGGGCCTACGAGCAGTACTTC.

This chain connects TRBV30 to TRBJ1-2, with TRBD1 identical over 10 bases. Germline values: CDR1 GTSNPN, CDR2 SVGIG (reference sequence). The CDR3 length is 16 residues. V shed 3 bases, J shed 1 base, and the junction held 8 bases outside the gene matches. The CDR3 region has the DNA TGTGCCTGGAGGTTACCGGGACAGGGGATTAACTATGGCTACACCTTC. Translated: CAWRLPGQGINYGYTF.

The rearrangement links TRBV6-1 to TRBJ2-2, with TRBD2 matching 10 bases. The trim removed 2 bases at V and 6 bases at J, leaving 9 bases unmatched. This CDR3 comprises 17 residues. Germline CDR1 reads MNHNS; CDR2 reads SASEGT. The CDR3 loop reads CASSEFGYSGRPGELFF. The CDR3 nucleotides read TGTGCCAGCAGTGAATTTGGATATAGCGGGAGGCCCGGGGAGCTGTTTTTT.

The CDR3 DNA reads as TGTGCCAGCAGCTTAGGTCCTGGCAATCAGCCCCAGCATTTT. Its protein is CASSLGPGNQPQHF. The V and J genes are TRBV7-6 and TRBJ1-5; D gene ambiguous. Germline V gene data show CDR1 as SGHVS and CDR2 as FNYEAQ. There are 14 residues in the CDR3. Trimming shortened V by 1 base and J by 2 bases, and 6 bases separated the two germline ends.

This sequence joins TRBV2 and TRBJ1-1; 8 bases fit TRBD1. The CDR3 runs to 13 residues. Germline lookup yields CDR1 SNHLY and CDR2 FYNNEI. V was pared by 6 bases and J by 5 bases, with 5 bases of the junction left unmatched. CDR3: CASSPTGVTEAFF. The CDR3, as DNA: TGTGCCAGCAGCCCGACAGGGGTGACTGAAGCTTTCTTT. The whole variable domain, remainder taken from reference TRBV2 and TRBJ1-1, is EPEVTQTPSHQVTQMGQEVILRCVPISNHLYFYWYRQILGQKVEFLVSFYNNEISEKSEIFDDQFSVERPDGSNFTLKIRSTKLEDSAMYFCASSPTGVTEAFFGQGTRLTVV.

The CDR3, as DNA: TGTGCCTGGAGTGCGGGACAGGGGGCGGCATTGGTGGGAAACACCATATATTTT. This codes for CAWSAGQGAALVGNTIYF. The chain joins TRBV30 to TRBJ1-3, with 12 bases matching TRBD1. The trim removed 1 base at V and 4 bases at J, leaving 11 bases unmatched. Germline V gene lookup returns CDR1 GTSNPN and CDR2 SVGIG (reference sequence). The CDR3 has 18 residues.

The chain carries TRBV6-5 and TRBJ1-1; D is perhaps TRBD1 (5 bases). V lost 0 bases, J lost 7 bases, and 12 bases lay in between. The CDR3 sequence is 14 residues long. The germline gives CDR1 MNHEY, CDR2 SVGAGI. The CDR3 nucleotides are TGTGCCAGCAGTTACTCGAGACAGTTTCATGAAGCTTTCTTT. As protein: CASSYSRQFHEAFF.

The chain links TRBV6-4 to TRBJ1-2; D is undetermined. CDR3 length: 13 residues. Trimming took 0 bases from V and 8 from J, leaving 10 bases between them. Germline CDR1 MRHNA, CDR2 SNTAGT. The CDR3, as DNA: TGTGCCAGCAGTGACTCGGAGGGAGGAGGCTACACCTTC. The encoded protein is CASSDSEGGGYTF.

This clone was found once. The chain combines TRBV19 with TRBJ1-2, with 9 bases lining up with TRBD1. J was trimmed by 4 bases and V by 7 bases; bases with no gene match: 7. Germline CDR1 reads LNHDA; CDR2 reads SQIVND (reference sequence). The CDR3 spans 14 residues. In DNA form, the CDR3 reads TGTGCCAGTACCTACAGGGGGCGAGGCTATGGCTACACCTTC. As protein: CASTYRGRGYGYTF.